Presented here are 28 T cell receptor beta chains from one specimen sequenced in a study of cytomegalovirus exposure and HLA in healthy donors. The study ran its PCR with 60 Vbeta and 13 Jbeta primers. Data came from immunoSEQ multiplex PCR; TCRdb stores just in-frame clones and leaves some out. The sample yields about 210,000 clones, around 80% seen once. Source material: PBMCs. The receptors were gathered from a boy younger than 18 in good health and CMV-seronegative.

The chain employs TRBV30 and TRBJ1-2; perhaps TRBD1 as D (6 bases). Per the germline V gene, CDR1 is GTSNPN and CDR2 is SVGIG (reference sequence). The V and J ends lost 1 base and 8 bases respectively, with 14 bases between them. This CDR3 comprises 13 residues. CDR3 in amino acids: CAWSDFTGSGYTF. CDR3 DNA: TGTGCCTGGAGTGACTTTACAGGGAGCGGCTACACCTTC.

A word on this clone: A junction end diverges from the germline sequence, so it may reflect a read error. This chain connects TRBV19 to TRBJ2-3; TRBD2 matches 13 bases. CDR1 and CDR2 (germline): LNHDA, SQIVND (reference sequence). The CDR3 runs to 15 residues. The CDR3 nucleotides are TGTGCCAGTAGGAGGACTAGCGGGAGCAGAGATACGCAGTATTTT. Translation gives CASRRTSGSRDTQYF.

The chain couples TRBV27 to TRBJ1-4; 7 bases agree with TRBD1. The V segment lost 5 bases and the J segment 8 bases; nucleotides outside the gene matches: 8. Per the germline V gene, CDR1 is MNHEY and CDR2 is SMNVEV (reference sequence). The CDR3 covers 14 residues. CDR3 residues: CASSNRGLNEKLFF. The CDR3 bases are TGTGCCAGCAGTAATAGGGGGCTAAACGAAAAACTGTTTTTT.

This clone was detected a few times. In nucleotides, the CDR3 is TGTGCCAGCAGTGACTCCGGGACTAGCGGGGCCTACGAGCAGTACTTC. The encoded protein is CASSDSGTSGAYEQYF. The chain carries TRBV6-4 and TRBJ2-7; 13 nucleotides align to TRBD2. J gave up 2 bases and V 0 bases, and 1 base lay outside the gene matches. The CDR3 has 16 amino acids. Germline V CDR1 and CDR2: MRHNA, SNTAGT.

This clone was seen more than once but under ten times. The chain employs TRBV29-1 and TRBJ2-7; D call uncertain. V was shortened by 5 bases and J by 6 bases, with 8 bases between the two germline ends. The V gene's germline CDR1 is SQVTM and CDR2 ANQGSEA. The CDR3 covers 10 residues. The CDR3 DNA reads TGCAGCGTTCTCTTGGCCGAGCAGTACTTC. Translating gives CSVLLAEQYF.

The J gene is TRBJ2-2, the V gene TRBV7-9, with unresolved D. The CDR3 contains 13 residues. Germline V gene data show CDR1 as SEHNR and CDR2 as FQNEAQ (reference sequence). Trimming cost V 4 bases and J 1 base, with 4 bases left between them. Here the CDR3 reads CASSSLNTGELFF. The CDR3 DNA reads TGTGCCAGCAGCTCACTGAACACCGGGGAGCTGTTTTTT.

The V gene is TRBV21-1, the J gene TRBJ1-1. TRBV21-1 corresponds to a pseudogene. This CDR3 spans 16 amino acids. This chain's CDR3 is CASSKELGGRDTEAFF. The CDR3 nucleotides read TGTGCCAGCAGCAAAGAGTTGGGGGGACGTGACACTGAAGCTTTCTTT.

The V and J genes are TRBV6-5 and TRBJ2-7; 8 bases map to TRBD1. Trimming at V came to 2 bases and at J to 1 base, leaving 4 bases not matched to a gene. CDR3 length: 15 residues. Germline assignment: CDR1 MNHEY and CDR2 SVGAGI. Here the CDR3 reads CASSYIRGLSYEQYF. Written as DNA, the CDR3 is TGTGCCAGCAGTTACATCAGGGGGCTGTCCTACGAGCAGTACTTC.

The genes are TRBV9 and TRBJ2-3, with 15 nucleotides matching TRBD2. The J segment lost 2 bases and the V segment lost 2 bases, leaving 6 bases of the junction unmatched. The germline gives CDR1 SGDLS, CDR2 YYNGEE. CDR3 length equals 18 residues. CDR3 nucleotides: TGTGCCAGCAGCGTCGCGGGACTAGCGGGGGGCCCCACAGATACGCAGTATTTT. Translation gives CASSVAGLAGGPTDTQYF.

The chain has TRBV25-1 and TRBJ2-1, with 12 bases fitting TRBD1. Per germline, CDR1 MGHDK and CDR2 SYGVNS. The CDR3 is 15 residues long. With 1 base clipped from V and 9 bases from J, the junction kept 4 bases outside the gene matches. Here the CDR3 reads CASSELGQGAGEQFF. CDR3 bases: TGTGCCAGCAGTGAATTGGGACAGGGGGCAGGTGAGCAGTTCTTC.

This chain links TRBV29-1 with TRBJ1-2; 8 bases align to TRBD1. The CDR3 is 14 residues long. Germline V lookup: CDR1 SQVTM, CDR2 ANQGSEA. Trimming at V came to 6 bases and at J to 1 base, leaving 7 bases not matched to a gene. The CDR3 DNA is TGCAGCGTCGCAGCGACAGGGGATAACTATGGCTACACCTTC. It yields the protein CSVAATGDNYGYTF.

The chain couples TRBV5-1 to TRBJ1-1; D ambiguous. The CDR3 is 16 amino acids. Between the trimmed V and J ends, which lost 2 bases and 0 bases, there was a span of 14 bases. The germline V gene has CDR1 SGHRS and CDR2 YFSETQ. The CDR3 region is CASSFNPVELNTEAFF. The CDR3 DNA sequence: TGCGCCAGCAGCTTCAATCCCGTAGAGCTGAACACTGAAGCTTTCTTT.

This chain uses TRBV7-2 with TRBJ2-7, with 8 bases matching TRBD1. Germline trimming cut 5 bases from V and 3 bases from J; bases unmatched to any gene: 6. This CDR3 is built from 14 residues. Germline V gives CDR1 SGHTA, CDR2 FQGNSA. The CDR3 DNA reads as TGTGCCAGCAGCGCCAGGGACAGGAGCTACGAGCAGTACTTC. Translated, it gives CASSARDRSYEQYF.

The rearrangement links TRBV5-6 to TRBJ2-5, with TRBD1 as a possible D gene (5 bases). The CDR3 length is 14 residues. Trimming removed 0 bases at V and 4 bases at J, with 10 bases between. CDR1 and CDR2 (germline): SGHDT, YYEEEE. This chain's CDR3 is CASSLGAGRETQYF. The CDR3 nucleotides are TGTGCCAGCAGCTTGGGCGCAGGGCGAGAGACCCAGTACTTC.

The gene calls are TRBV5-4 and TRBJ1-2, with TRBD1 as a possible D gene (6 bases). CDR1 and CDR2 (germline): SGHNT, YYREEE (reference sequence). V was pared by 6 bases and J by 7 bases, with 16 bases between. The CDR3 contains 13 residues. The CDR3 here is CASTKGGDVGYTF. The CDR3 DNA reads as TGTGCCAGCACAAAAGGGGGGGACGTTGGCTACACCTTC. The entire variable domain, with the rest obtained from reference TRBV5-4 and TRBJ1-2, is as follows: ETGVTQSPTHLIKTRGQQVTLRCSSQSGHNTVSWYQQALGQGPQFIFQYYREEENGRGNFPPRFSGLQFPNYSSELNVNALELDDSALYLCASTKGGDVGYTFGSGTRLTVV.

The V call is TRBV6-5, the J call TRBJ2-1; D unresolved. This CDR3 has 15 residues. Germline-derived CDR1 and CDR2 are MNHEY and SVGAGI. The germline V and J ends were trimmed by 5 bases and 3 bases, with 14 bases remaining between them. CDR3 loop: CASSATRIFYNEQFF. Written as DNA, the CDR3 is TGTGCCAGCAGTGCGACAAGGATATTCTACAATGAGCAGTTCTTC.

The rearrangement links TRBV5-1 to TRBJ2-7; no clear D. V gave up 4 bases and J gave up 7 bases, with 15 bases separating them. CDR1 SGHRS and CDR2 YFSETQ come from the germline V gene. The CDR3 is 13 residues long. CDR3 coding DNA: TGCGCCAGCAGCCCAGGTCGCCGTTGGGAGCAGTACTTC. It translates to CASSPGRRWEQYF.

The rearrangement joins TRBV5-1 to TRBJ1-1; D perhaps matches TRBD1 (5 bases). The V end lost 9 bases, the J end lost 7 bases, and 13 bases lay between the germline ends. The CDR3 extends over 11 amino acids. Germline V gene sequence: CDR1 SGHRS, CDR2 YFSETQ. The CDR3 spells CATFYGGEAFF. CDR3 sequence (DNA): TGCGCCACCTTCTACGGGGGTGAAGCTTTCTTT.

The chain joins TRBV14 to TRBJ1-3; D is unclear. Germline CDR1 reads SGHDN; CDR2 reads FVKESK. The V gene lost 3 bases and the J gene lost 0 bases, with 6 bases spanning the gap. This CDR3 spans 14 amino acids. DNA for the CDR3: TGTGCCAGCAGCCAGCTAAACTCTGGAAACACCATATATTTT. This gives the protein CASSQLNSGNTIYF.

The V call is TRBV7-9, the J call TRBJ1-2, with a weak D call TRBD1 (6 bases). Germline loops: CDR1 SEHNR, CDR2 FQNEAQ (reference sequence). Trimming took 5 bases from V and 13 from J, leaving 17 bases between them. This CDR3 has 12 amino acids. The CDR3 loop is CASSIPQGSCTF. CDR3 nucleotide sequence: TGTGCCAGCAGCATACCACAGGGTTCCTGCACCTTC.

The gene calls are TRBV30 and TRBJ2-7; tentatively, D is TRBD1 (5 bases). This CDR3 spans 13 amino acids. V gave up 2 bases and J gave up 6 bases, with 14 bases separating them. Germline-derived CDR1 and CDR2 are GTSNPN and SVGIG (reference sequence). The CDR3, as DNA: TGTGCCTGGAGTATGAGGACACTTGGCGAGCAGTACTTC. It yields the protein CAWSMRTLGEQYF.

This chain uses TRBV2 with TRBJ2-1; 12 bases are shared with TRBD2. The trim removed 6 bases at V and 9 bases at J, leaving 3 bases unmatched. The CDR3 is 13 amino acids. Germline-derived CDR1 and CDR2 are SNHLY and FYNNEI. The CDR3 sequence is CASSGLAGSEQFF. DNA of the CDR3: TGTGCCAGCAGCGGACTAGCGGGGTCTGAGCAGTTCTTC.

The rearrangement joins TRBV18 to TRBJ2-1; tentative D call: TRBD1 (6 bases). CDR3 length equals 16 residues. V shed 4 bases and J shed 2 bases, with 15 bases lying between them. In germline, CDR1 is KGHSH, CDR2 LQKENI. The CDR3 protein is CASSLLQGGAYNEQFF. The CDR3 nucleotides read TGTGCCAGCTCACTATTACAGGGTGGTGCCTACAATGAGCAGTTCTTC.

The chain recombines TRBV5-8 with TRBJ1-5; D is possibly TRBD1 (5 bases). This CDR3 spans 13 amino acids. The V end was cut by 4 bases, the J end by 5 bases, with 10 bases between. Per germline, CDR1 SGHTS and CDR2 YDEGEE. For the CDR3, the DNA is TGTGCCAGCAGCCCGACCAGGGATCAGCCCCAGCATTTT. This codes for CASSPTRDQPQHF.

This chain joins TRBV29-1 and TRBJ1-1; perhaps TRBD1 as D (6 bases). The CDR3 is 17 residues long. Between the trimmed V and J ends, which lost 7 bases and 4 bases, there was a span of 28 bases. Per germline, CDR1 SQVTM and CDR2 ANQGSEA. CDR3 protein: CSAVIRDTHPQGTEAFF. The CDR3 nucleotides are TGCAGCGCAGTCATCCGGGACACCCACCCCCAGGGCACTGAAGCTTTCTTT. The whole variable domain, remainder taken from reference TRBV29-1 and TRBJ1-1, is SAVISQKPSRDICQRGTSLTIQCQVDSQVTMMFWYRQQPGQSLTLIATANQGSEATYESGFVIDKFPISRPNLTFSTLTVSNMSPEDSSIYLCSAVIRDTHPQGTEAFFGQGTRLTVV.

The J gene is TRBJ1-2, the V gene TRBV11-2; D is unresolved. The CDR3 loop spans 13 amino acids. CDR1 SGHAT and CDR2 FQNNGV come from the germline V gene. Trimming pared 5 bases from V and 3 bases from J, leaving 10 bases between. The DNA of the CDR3 is TGTGCCAGCAGCGGTTGGCCCGACTATGGCTACACCTTC. This translates into CASSGWPDYGYTF.

This chain uses TRBV5-1 with TRBJ1-4; TRBD1 is a possible D gene (6 bases). The CDR3 spans 16 residues. V was clipped by 4 bases and J by 2 bases, with 15 bases between them. Germline CDR1 is SGHRS and CDR2 is YFSETQ. The CDR3 here is CASSLTGFATNEKLFF. CDR3 sequence (DNA): TGCGCCAGCAGCCTAACAGGGTTTGCCACTAATGAAAAACTGTTTTTT.

There are a few counts of this clone. V gene TRBV6-6 combines with J gene TRBJ2-7; 16 bases are shared with TRBD2. V shed 7 bases and J 8 bases; nucleotides not matched to a gene: 5. The CDR3 has 14 amino acids. The V gene's germline CDR1 is MNHNY and CDR2 SVGAGI (reference sequence). The CDR3 reads CASKGTSGRAKQYF. Written as DNA, the CDR3 is TGTGCCAGCAAAGGGACTAGCGGGAGGGCCAAGCAGTACTTC.